The 8 T cell receptor beta chains below were found in one sample sequenced in a study of post-analysis software for immune sequencing data. Their antigens remain unidentified. Unique molecular identifiers tagged the TCR beta cDNA libraries. TCRdb re-called the PCR reads with MiXCR, one entry per CDR3 protein. Altogether hundreds of thousands of distinct CDR3 sequences are present, approximately 30% being singletons, with the ten largest covering around 0.55%. Study-wide results and limits: Higher frequency in patients than in controls was seen for roughly five TRBV segments, with TRBV5-6, TRBV5-1 and TRBV20-1 among them.

The source material was blood. The receptor source for this set is a girl between 10 and 17 years old with multiple sclerosis.

This rearrangement joins TRBV20-1 to TRBJ2-7; D could derive from TRBD1 or TRBD2 (5 bases each). The CDR3 has 13 residues. Germline CDR1 reads DFQATT; CDR2 reads SNEGSKA (reference sequence). The V gene lost 5 bases and the J gene lost 6 bases, with 17 bases spanning the gap. CDR3 DNA: TGCAGTGCTTCTCCCGGGACGCCTTCCGAGCAGTACTTC. It specifies CSASPGTPSEQYF.

This chain joins TRBV28 and TRBJ2-7; D not resolved. Germline CDR1 and CDR2: MDHEN and SYDVKM. The length of the CDR3 is 17 residues. The V end lost 6 bases, the J end lost 1 base, and 22 bases lay between the germline ends. The CDR3 reads CASRETQTGPISYEQYF. The CDR3, as DNA: TGTGCCAGCAGGGAAACGCAAACGGGTCCAATATCCTACGAGCAGTACTTC. The full variable domain, its missing parts supplied by reference TRBV28 and TRBJ2-7, is DVKVTQSSRYLVKRTGEKVFLECVQDMDHENMFWYRQDPGLGLRLIYFSYDVKMKEKGDIPEGYSVSREKKERFSLILESASTNQTSMYLCASRETQTGPISYEQYFGPGTRLTVT.

In this sample, this clonotype turned up a few times. The rearrangement links TRBV5-1 to TRBJ2-5, with 7 bases matching TRBD1. The V gene's germline CDR1 is SGHRS and CDR2 YFSETQ. This CDR3 region has 16 residues. V shed 3 bases and J 3 bases; nucleotides not matched to a gene: 11. Here the CDR3 reads CASSSTDTTGEETQYF. CDR3 DNA sequence: TGCGCCAGCAGCTCGACGGACACTACAGGGGAAGAGACCCAGTACTTC.

This clonotype turned up a few times. The rearrangement links TRBV3-1 to TRBJ1-4; possibly TRBD1 for D (5 bases). Per germline, CDR1 LGHDT and CDR2 YNNKEL (reference sequence). V gave up 1 base and J gave up 7 bases, with 10 bases separating them. The CDR3 consists of 14 residues. Here the CDR3 reads CASSQGPGIEKLFF. CDR3 DNA: TGTGCCAGCAGCCAAGGCCCAGGGATTGAAAAACTGTTTTTT.

This clonotype was picked up a small number of times. The chain links TRBV10-3 to TRBJ1-5; 12 nucleotides line up with TRBD1. This CDR3 has 17 residues. Germline V lookup: CDR1 ENHRY, CDR2 SYGVKD. Trimming removed 2 bases from V and 5 bases from J; junction bases left unmatched: 7. CDR3 DNA: TGTGCCATCAGTGAGCCGGGACAGGGGGCTCCAGATCAGCCCCAGCATTTT. Its translation: CAISEPGQGAPDQPQHF.

On this clonotype itself: One end of the junction is discordant with germline, which a read error may explain. The chain combines TRBV7-2 with TRBJ2-3; a weak D match, TRBD2 (7 bases). The length of the CDR3 is 17 residues. CDR1 is SGHTA and CDR2 is FQGNSA in the germline V gene. CDR3 DNA: TGTGCCAGCAGCTTAGCGCCGGCGGGGGCCAGCACAGATGCGCAGTATTTT. It yields the protein CASSLAPAGASTDAQYF. Filled out from reference TRBV7-2 and TRBJ2-3, the complete variable domain reads GAGVSQSPSNKVTEKGKDVELRCDPISGHTALYWYRQSLGQGLEFLIYFQGNSAPDKSGLPSDRFSAERTGGSVSTLTIQRTQQEDSAVYLCASSLAPAGASTDAQYFGPGTRLTVL.

This clonotype was observed a few times. The junction does not match germline at one end; this may be a read error. This chain links TRBV7-2 with TRBJ1-6; 8 bases match TRBD1. Germline-derived CDR1 and CDR2 are SGHTA and FQGNSA. The CDR3 is 16 amino acids. CDR3 region: CASSLRTGSYNSPPHF. CDR3 in DNA: TGTGCCAGCAGCCTTAGGACAGGGTCCTATAATTCACCCCCCCACTTT.

The rearrangement uses TRBV20-1 and TRBJ2-7; D uncertain. V was pared by 4 bases and J by 2 bases, with 21 bases between. CDR3 length equals 16 residues. The germline V gene encodes CDR1 DFQATT and CDR2 SNEGSKA (reference sequence). CDR3 DNA sequence: TGCAGTGCTATCGGATACCTGGGTCCACCTACCTACGAGCAGTACTTC. Protein sequence: CSAIGYLGPPTYEQYF.